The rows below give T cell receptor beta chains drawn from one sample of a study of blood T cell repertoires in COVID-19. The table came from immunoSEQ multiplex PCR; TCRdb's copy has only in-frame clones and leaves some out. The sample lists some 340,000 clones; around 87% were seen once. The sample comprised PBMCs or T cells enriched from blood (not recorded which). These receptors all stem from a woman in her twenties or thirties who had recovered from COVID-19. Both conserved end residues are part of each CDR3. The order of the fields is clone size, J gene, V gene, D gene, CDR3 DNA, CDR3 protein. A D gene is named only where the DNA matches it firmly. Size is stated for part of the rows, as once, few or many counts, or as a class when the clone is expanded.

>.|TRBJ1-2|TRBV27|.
TGTGCCAGCAGTGCCCCAGGGTGGAATGGCTACACCTTC
CASSAPGWNGYTF
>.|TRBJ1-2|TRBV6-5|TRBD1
TGTGCCAGCAGCCGATCAAGGACAGGGTATGGCTACACCTTC
CASSRSRTGYGYTF
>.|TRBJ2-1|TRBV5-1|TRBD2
TGCGCCAGCAGCCTCGGGACTAGCCGCCCGGGGGGTGAGCAGTTCTTC
CASSLGTSRPGGEQFF
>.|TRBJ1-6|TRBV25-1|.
TGTGCCAGCAGTGAATCGACGATTGCAGGGCTGAATTCACCCCTCCACTTT
CASSESTIAGLNSPLHF
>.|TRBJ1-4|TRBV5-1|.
TGCGCCAGCAGCTTGGATGCCGGGTCGGGTAGGCGACTGTTTTTT
CASSLDAGSGRRLFF
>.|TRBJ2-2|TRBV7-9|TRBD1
TGTGCCAGCAGCTCTACAGGGGACACCGGGGAGCTGTTTTTT
CASSSTGDTGELFF
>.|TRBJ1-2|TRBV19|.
TGTGCCAGTAGTATCGGGTTAGGACAGAACTATGGCTACACCTTC
CASSIGLGQNYGYTF
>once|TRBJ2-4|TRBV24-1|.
TGTGCCACCAGTGATTCCACACAGGTAGCCAAAAACATTCAGTACTTC
CATSDSTQVAKNIQYF
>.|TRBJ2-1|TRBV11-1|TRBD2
TGTGCCAGCAGCTTTGGGGGTAGCGGGGACTACAATGAGCAGTTCTTC
CASSFGGSGDYNEQFF
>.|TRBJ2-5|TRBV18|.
TGTGCCAGCTCATCCTACAGGGGAGGCCCAGAGACCCAGTACTTC
CASSSYRGGPETQYF
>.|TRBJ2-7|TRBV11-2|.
TGTGCCAGCAGCTTATCAAGGAATGGACAATCTGGGCAGTACTTC
CASSLSRNGQSGQYF
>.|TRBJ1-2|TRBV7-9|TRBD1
TGTGCCAGCAGCTTAGACGGACAGGGGAGTAGGGGCTACACCTTC
CASSLDGQGSRGYTF
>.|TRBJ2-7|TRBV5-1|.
TGCGCCAGCACTAAAGACATCAGCTCCTCCTACGAGCAGTACTTC
CASTKDISSSYEQYF
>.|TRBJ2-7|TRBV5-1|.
TGCGCCAGCAGCAAGGCAGGGCGCGAGCAGTACTTC
CASSKAGREQYF
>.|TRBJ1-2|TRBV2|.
TGTGCCAGCAGACTCTACTATGGCTACACCTTC
CASRLYYGYTF
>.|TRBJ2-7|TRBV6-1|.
TGTGCCAGCAGTGAAGCGTTGGCCAGGTCAGCCTACGAGCAGTACTTC
CASSEALARSAYEQYF
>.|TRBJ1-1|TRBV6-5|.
TGTGCCAGCAGTTTGACAGCTAACACTGAAGCTTTCTTT
CASSLTANTEAFF
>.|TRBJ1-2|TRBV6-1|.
TGTGCCAGCAGTGAAACAGGGCATGGCTACACCTTC
CASSETGHGYTF
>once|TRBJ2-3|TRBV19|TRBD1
TGTGCCAGTAGTATAGACCTAACCGGGACAGGGCTTGGCACAGATACGCAGTATTTT
CASSIDLTGTGLGTDTQYF
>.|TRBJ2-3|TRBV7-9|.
TGTGCCAGCAGCTTAGGGCTAGCTACAGATACGCAGTATTTT
CASSLGLATDTQYF
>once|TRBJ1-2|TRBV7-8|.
TGTGCCAGCAGCTTAGAGGTCACGCGGGTCGGCTACACCTTC
CASSLEVTRVGYTF
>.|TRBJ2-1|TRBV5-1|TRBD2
TGCGCCAGCAGCTCGGGACTAGCTGACCTTTCTTTGAATGAGCAGTTCTTC
CASSSGLADLSLNEQFF
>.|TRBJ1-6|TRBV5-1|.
TGCGCCAGCAGCATACAGGGAGCCTTTAATTCACCCCTCCACTTT
CASSIQGAFNSPLHF
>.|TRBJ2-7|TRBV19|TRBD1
TGTGCCAGTAGTATAGCGAAATGGGACAGGGGTTTCTACGAGCAGTACTTC
CASSIAKWDRGFYEQYF
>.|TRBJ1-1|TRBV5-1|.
TGCGCCAGCAGCTTGGTAGACACTGAAGCTTTCTTT
CASSLVDTEAFF
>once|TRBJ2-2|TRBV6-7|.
TGTGCCAGCAAACCCGGGGACACCGGGGAGCTGTTTTTT
CASKPGDTGELFF
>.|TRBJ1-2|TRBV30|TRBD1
TGTGCCTGGAGTGTACTGACAGGGGGCGGTGGCTACACCTTC
CAWSVLTGGGGYTF
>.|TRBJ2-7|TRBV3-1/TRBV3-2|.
TGTGCCAGCAGCCAAGACCCCAGGGGGGAAAACTCCTACGAGCAGTACTTC
CASSQDPRGENSYEQYF
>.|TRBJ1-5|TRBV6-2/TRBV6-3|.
TGTGCCAGCAGTTACTCTCCGGTGGAGCCCCAGCATTTT
CASSYSPVEPQHF
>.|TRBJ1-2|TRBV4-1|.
TGCGCCAGCAGCCAGGTGCCCGGGGGACCCTATGGCTACACCTTC
CASSQVPGGPYGYTF
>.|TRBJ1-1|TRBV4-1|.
TGCGCCAGCAGCCACCTGGAGAGTGAAGCTTTCTTT
CASSHLESEAFF
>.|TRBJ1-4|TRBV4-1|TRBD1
TGCGCCAGCAGCCAAGATAGTGGCAGGGGGCTCGGTAATGAAAAACTGTTTTTT
CASSQDSGRGLGNEKLFF
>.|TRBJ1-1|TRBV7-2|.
TGTGCCAGCAGCGTGGGGGAGGGCACTGAAGCTTTCTTT
CASSVGEGTEAFF
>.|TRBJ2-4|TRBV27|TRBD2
TGTGCCAGCAGTGACCTCCTAGCGGGGGGGCCAAGAAACATTCAGTACTTC
CASSDLLAGGPRNIQYF
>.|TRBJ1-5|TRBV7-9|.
TGTGCCAGCAGCTTTCACAATCAGCCCCAGCATTTT
CASSFHNQPQHF
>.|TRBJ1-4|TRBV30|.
TGTGCCTCCTGGGCAGGGGTTTTGGGTGAAAAACTGTTTTTT
CASWAGVLGEKLFF
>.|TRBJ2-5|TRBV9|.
TGTGCCAGCAGCGTAGTTGAGGGATTGTACCAAGAGACCCAGTACTTC
CASSVVEGLYQETQYF
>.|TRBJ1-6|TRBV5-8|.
TGTGCCAGCAGCTCGAACCAGGGGTCCTATAATTCACCCCTCCACTTT
CASSSNQGSYNSPLHF
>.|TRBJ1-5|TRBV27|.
TGTGCCAGCAGTCCAGGTATAAGCAATCAGCCCCAGCATTTT
CASSPGISNQPQHF
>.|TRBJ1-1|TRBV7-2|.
TGTGCCAGCAGCTTAGATGGGTTTGAGGGCGATGAAGCTTTCTTT
CASSLDGFEGDEAFF
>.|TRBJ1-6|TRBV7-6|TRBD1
TGTGCCAGCAGCTTAGAATGGGACAGGGTGGCATCACCCCTCCACTTT
CASSLEWDRVASPLHF
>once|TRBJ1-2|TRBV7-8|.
TGTGCCAGCAGCTTGTCACCGGGACAAGGCTATGGCTACACCTTC
CASSLSPGQGYGYTF
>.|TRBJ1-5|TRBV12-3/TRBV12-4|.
TGTGCCAGCGCGGAGAGGAGGGGACAGCCCCAGCATTTT
CASAERRGQPQHF
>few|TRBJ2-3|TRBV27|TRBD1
TGTGCCAGCAGTTTTCGGGACAGGAGGACAGATACGCAGTATTTT
CASSFRDRRTDTQYF
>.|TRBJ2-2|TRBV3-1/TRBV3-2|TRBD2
TGTGCCAGCAGCCGAGTAGCGGGGGACGGGGAGCTGTTTTTT
CASSRVAGDGELFF